This TCR beta chain was obtained from a study of blood T cell repertoires in COVID-19. Study-level background: T cells, B-cell-depleted T cells, or PBMCs supplied cDNA or gDNA.

Per the study methods: Counts of nucleated cells, estimated from reference gene primer amplification, were obtained. The method was immunoSEQ multiplex PCR; TCRdb's version includes in-frame clones alone and lacks a portion of them. V and J calls plus clone size are reproduced from that table; the DNA served to infer D and trimming. The sample holds around 100,000 clones, roughly nine tenths seen once. CDR1 and CDR2 from the germline V gene are WSHSY and SAAADI. The CDR3 loop spans 12 amino acids. J gave up 6 bases and V 5 bases, and 2 bases lay outside the gene matches. The sequence came from a woman over 75 with acute or convalescent COVID-19. Sequencing used peripheral blood. This chain joins TRBV10-2 and TRBJ2-3; 7 nucleotides match TRBD1. The CDR3 loop reads CASSLQGDTQYF. In DNA, the CDR3 is TGCGCCAGCAGTCTACAGGGGGATACGCAGTATTTT.